This T cell receptor beta chain was captured by sequencing in a study of blood T cells in healthy people across ages. Through a sample-barcoded 5' primer and a J-beta primer mix, a second PCR was run for roughly 7 to 11 cycles. TCRdb re-called the 5' RACE reads through MiXCR, storing one row per CDR3 protein. Counted here are about a million distinct CDR3 sequences, approximately 50% occurring once; the ten biggest clones make up 20% to 25%. The V gene end was trimmed by 4 bases and the J gene end by 0 bases; junction bases not matched to a gene: 6. The CDR3 consists of 17 residues. Looked up from germline, CDR1 is DFQATT and CDR2 is SNEGSKA (reference sequence).

This TCR was recovered from an older woman in good health. The V and J genes are TRBV20-1 and TRBJ2-4; 13 bases are a match to TRBD2. The sequenced sample consisted of blood. The CDR3 reads CSATTSGRFGAKNIQYF. The CDR3 nucleotides read TGCAGTGCTACGACTAGCGGGAGGTTTGGAGCCAAAAACATTCAGTACTTC.